Listed here are 20 T cell receptor beta chains from one sample, sequenced in a study of blood T cell repertoires in COVID-19. Sequenced by immunoSEQ multiplex PCR; TCRdb stores in-frame clones only, minus some. The table lists around 140,000 clones, roughly 82% of them singletons. The specimen sequenced was peripheral blood. The receptors were gathered from a human donor in a cohort sampled during active COVID-19.

There are a few counts of this clone. V is TRBV6-6 and J is TRBJ1-1; tentative D call: TRBD1 (6 bases). This CDR3 region has 15 residues. CDR1 is MNHNY and CDR2 is SVGAGI in the germline V gene (reference sequence). Trimming removed 4 bases at V and 5 bases at J, with 17 bases between. The CDR3 DNA is TGTGCCAGCAGTTCCGTGGCAGGGGCCGGGACTGAAGCTTTCTTT. This codes for CASSSVAGAGTEAFF.

The J gene is TRBJ2-1, the V gene TRBV3-1 (or the pseudogene TRBV3-2); 8 positions match TRBD1. The V gene's germline CDR1 is LGHDT and CDR2 YNNKEL (reference sequence). CDR3 length equals 12 residues. With 5 bases clipped from V and 9 bases from J, the junction kept 3 bases outside the gene matches. The CDR3 protein is CASSGQGGEQFF. The CDR3 bases are TGTGCCAGCAGCGGACAGGGAGGTGAGCAGTTCTTC.

This chain joins TRBV30 and TRBJ1-6; 7 bases agree with TRBD1. The J segment lost 3 bases and the V segment lost 2 bases, leaving 7 bases of the junction unmatched. Looked up from germline, CDR1 is GTSNPN and CDR2 is SVGIG (reference sequence). This CDR3 has 16 amino acids. This CDR3 is CAWSMIDRVYNSPLHF. The CDR3 DNA sequence: TGTGCCTGGAGTATGATCGACAGGGTCTATAATTCACCCCTCCACTTT. The full variable domain, its missing parts supplied by reference TRBV30 and TRBJ1-6, is SQTIHQWPATLVQPVGSPLSLECTVEGTSNPNLYWYRQAAGRGLQLLFYSVGIGQISSEVPQNLSASRPQDRQFILSSKKLLLSDSGFYLCAWSMIDRVYNSPLHFGNGTRLTVT.

The chain is built from TRBV11-3 and TRBJ2-1; D is perhaps TRBD2 (6 bases). Germline lookup yields CDR1 SGHNT and CDR2 YENEEA. The CDR3 extends over 12 amino acids. Trimming took 5 bases from V and 14 from J, leaving 16 bases between them. CDR3 nucleotides: TGTGCCAGCAGCCCTGCCAATGGGGAGGAGTTCTTC. Its translation: CASSPANGEEFF.

Notes on this clone: Other DNA sequences of this sample code for an identical CDR3. This chain links TRBV28 with TRBJ2-7, with 10 bases matching TRBD2. Germline V CDR1 and CDR2: MDHEN, SYDVKM. V gave up 3 bases and J gave up 2 bases; unmatched junction bases: 1. The CDR3 extends over 14 amino acids. The CDR3 bases are TGTGCCAGCAGTTTGAGCGGGAGGGCCTACGAGCAGTACGTC. Protein sequence: CASSLSGRAYEQYV.

For this clone: Other DNA sequences within the sample encode an identical CDR3. This sequence joins TRBV2 and TRBJ1-4; 8 bases are a match to TRBD1. The ends lost 2 bases at V and 8 bases at J; junction bases unmatched: 4. The CDR3 is made up of 14 amino acids. Germline values: CDR1 SNHLY, CDR2 FYNNEI. The CDR3 loop reads CASSEQGAGEKLFF. The CDR3 DNA follows: TGTGCCAGCAGTGAACAGGGGGCGGGGGAAAAACTGTTTTTT.

The V gene is TRBV28, the J gene TRBJ1-5, with 7 bases aligning to TRBD1. CDR1 and CDR2 (germline): MDHEN, SYDVKM. The length of the CDR3 is 14 residues. With 8 bases clipped from V and 7 bases from J, the junction kept 11 bases outside the gene matches. CDR3 amino acids: CASVHRGGLQPQHF. CDR3 sequence (DNA): TGTGCCAGCGTCCACAGGGGAGGTTTACAGCCCCAGCATTTT. Variable domain in full (rest from reference TRBV28 and TRBJ1-5): DVKVTQSSRYLVKRTGEKVFLECVQDMDHENMFWYRQDPGLGLRLIYFSYDVKMKEKGDIPEGYSVSREKKERFSLILESASTNQTSMYLCASVHRGGLQPQHFGDGTRLSIL.

This sequence joins TRBV14 and TRBJ1-1; tentatively, D is TRBD1 (5 bases). The V gene's germline CDR1 is SGHDN and CDR2 FVKESK. V was cut by 4 bases and J by 3 bases, with 9 bases left in between. The CDR3 has 13 residues. Here the CDR3 DNA reads TGTGCCAGCAGCCGCGGGGGGGACACTGAAGCTTTCTTT. It translates to CASSRGGDTEAFF.

This chain links TRBV7-9 with TRBJ1-2; D possibly corresponds to TRBD1 (5 bases). Germline loops: CDR1 SEHNR, CDR2 FQNEAQ (reference sequence). V lost 1 base to trimming and J lost 6 bases, with 15 bases between them. The CDR3 sequence is 15 residues long. The CDR3 DNA sequence: TGTGCCAGCAGCTTAGTCCAGGGAGGAGAGAATGGCTACACCTTC. Protein product: CASSLVQGGENGYTF.

The chain links TRBV28 to TRBJ1-3, with TRBD1 identical over 11 bases. V lost 5 bases to trimming and J lost 4 bases; unmatched junction nucleotides: 7. This CDR3 has 16 residues. CDR1 is MDHEN, CDR2 SYDVKM, per germline. The CDR3 sequence is CASSAGTGGRGNTIYF. The CDR3 DNA sequence: TGTGCCAGCAGTGCGGGGACAGGGGGAAGAGGAAACACCATATATTTT.

The rearrangement uses TRBV6-5 and TRBJ2-2, with TRBD1 as a possible D gene (6 bases). The V gene's germline CDR1 is MNHEY and CDR2 SVGAGI. The CDR3 has 12 residues. V was pared by 6 bases and J by 4 bases, with 6 bases between. CDR3 coding DNA: TGTGCCAGCAGACAGGGCACCGGGGAGCTGTTTTTT. It codes for CASRQGTGELFF.

V is TRBV7-9 and J is TRBJ2-7, with unresolved D. Per the germline V gene, CDR1 is SEHNR and CDR2 is FQNEAQ (reference sequence). The V end lost 5 bases, the J end lost 5 bases, and 7 bases lay between the germline ends. The CDR3 covers 11 residues. The CDR3 nucleotides read TGTGCCAGCAGCCAGTACCACGAGCAGTACTTC. Protein: CASSQYHEQYF. Full variable domain (missing parts from reference TRBV7-9 and TRBJ2-7): DTGVSQNPRHKITKRGQNVTFRCDPISEHNRLYWYRQTLGQGPEFLTYFQNEAQLEKSRLLSDRFSAERPKGSFSTLEIQRTEQGDSAMYLCASSQYHEQYFGPGTRLTVT.

The DNA of the CDR3 is TGTGCCTGGAGTAGCGTAAACGAGCAGTACTTC. Protein: CAWSSVNEQYF. The rearrangement links TRBV30 to TRBJ2-7, with no clear D. Germline CDR1 and CDR2: GTSNPN and SVGIG (reference sequence). The V end was cut by 2 bases, the J end by 5 bases, with 7 bases between. The CDR3 has 11 residues. The full variable domain, with the rest looked up from reference TRBV30 and TRBJ2-7, is SQTIHQWPATLVQPVGSPLSLECTVEGTSNPNLYWYRQAAGRGLQLLFYSVGIGQISSEVPQNLSASRPQDRQFILSSKKLLLSDSGFYLCAWSSVNEQYFGPGTRLTVT.

The DNA of the CDR3 is TGTGCCTGTAAGGGACAGGAGGCTCCCTATGGCTACACCTTC. It specifies CACKGQEAPYGYTF. The chain recombines TRBV30 with TRBJ1-2; 8 bases fit TRBD1. With 6 bases clipped from V and 4 bases from J, the junction kept 10 bases outside the gene matches. Germline V lookup: CDR1 GTSNPN, CDR2 SVGIG (reference sequence). CDR3 length equals 14 residues.

V gene TRBV7-9 combines with J gene TRBJ2-3, with D maybe TRBD2 (7 bases). CDR1 is SEHNR and CDR2 is FQNEAQ in the germline V gene (reference sequence). This CDR3 is built from 14 residues. Trimming pared 4 bases from V and 3 bases from J, leaving 11 bases between. The CDR3 here is CASSSEGGTDTQYF. For the CDR3, the DNA is TGTGCCAGCAGCTCAGAGGGGGGGACAGATACGCAGTATTTT.

The rearrangement links TRBV18 to TRBJ2-3; 8 bases line up with TRBD1. CDR3 length equals 14 residues. Germline V CDR1 and CDR2: KGHSH, LQKENI. J gave up 1 base and V 3 bases, and 0 bases lay outside the gene matches. CDR3 loop: CASSPDRGTDTQYF. The DNA for the CDR3 is TGTGCCAGCTCACCGGACAGGGGCACAGATACGCAGTATTTT. The full variable domain, rest sourced from reference TRBV18 and TRBJ2-3, is NAGVMQNPRHLVRRRGQEARLRCSPMKGHSHVYWYRQLPEEGLKFMVYLQKENIIDESGMPKERFSAEFPKEGPSILRIQQVVRGDSAAYFCASSPDRGTDTQYFGPGTRLTVL.

V gene TRBV5-1 combines with J gene TRBJ2-3; weak D call: TRBD2 (5 bases). Trimming removed 3 bases at V and 3 bases at J, with 8 bases between. There are 13 residues in the CDR3. Germline V CDR1 and CDR2: SGHRS, YFSETQ. DNA for the CDR3: TGCGCCAGCAGCTGGAGGAGGACAGATACGCAGTATTTT. As protein: CASSWRRTDTQYF.

CDR3 in DNA: TGTGCCAGCAGCCTACAGAATCAGCCCCAGCATTTT. Protein product: CASSLQNQPQHF. The genes are TRBV28 and TRBJ1-5; D gene uncertain. V lost 6 bases and J 4 bases, leaving 7 bases between the germline ends. The CDR3 covers 12 residues. Germline V gene sequence: CDR1 MDHEN, CDR2 SYDVKM.

The chain links TRBV7-8 to TRBJ1-6; 9 nucleotides align to TRBD1. With V trimmed by 4 bases and J by 0 bases, 7 bases remained unmatched. Germline V CDR1 and CDR2: SGHVS, FQNEAQ. This CDR3 has 18 residues. The CDR3 DNA follows: TGTGCCAGCAGCTCCGGGACAGGGCGAAGCTCCTATAATTCACCCCTCCACTTT. As protein: CASSSGTGRSSYNSPLHF.

CDR3 loop: CASSLGTDLPYEQYF. The CDR3 region has the DNA TGTGCCAGCAGCTTAGGGACAGACCTGCCCTACGAGCAGTACTTC. The chain carries TRBV7-9 and TRBJ2-7, with D tentatively TRBD1 (6 bases). The germline gives CDR1 SEHNR, CDR2 FQNEAQ (reference sequence). This CDR3 has 15 amino acids. Trimming removed 1 base at V and 2 bases at J, with 12 bases between.